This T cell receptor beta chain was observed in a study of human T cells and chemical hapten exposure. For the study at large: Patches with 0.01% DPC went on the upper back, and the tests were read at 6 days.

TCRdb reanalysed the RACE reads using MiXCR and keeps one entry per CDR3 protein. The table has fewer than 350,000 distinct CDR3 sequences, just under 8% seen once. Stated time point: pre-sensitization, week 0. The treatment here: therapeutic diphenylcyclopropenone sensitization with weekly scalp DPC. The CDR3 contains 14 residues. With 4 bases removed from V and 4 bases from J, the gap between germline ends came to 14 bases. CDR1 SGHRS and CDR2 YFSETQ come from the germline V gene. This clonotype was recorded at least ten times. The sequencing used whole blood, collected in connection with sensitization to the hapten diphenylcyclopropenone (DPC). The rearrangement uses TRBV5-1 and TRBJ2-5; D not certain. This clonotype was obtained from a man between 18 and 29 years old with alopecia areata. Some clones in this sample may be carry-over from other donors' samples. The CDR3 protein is CASSLTSPAETQYF. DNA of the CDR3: TGCGCCAGCAGCCTGACGTCCCCAGCAGAGACCCAGTACTTC.